These 19 T cell receptor beta chains came from one sample sequenced in a study of blood T cell repertoires in COVID-19. Sequenced by immunoSEQ multiplex PCR; TCRdb stores in-frame clones only, minus some. The data contain tens of thousands of clones, more than 75% of them singletons. Sequencing was performed on peripheral blood. These receptor sequences come from a woman aged 60-75 years with COVID-19, enrolled during active disease.

Only one count was recorded for this clone. The chain recombines TRBV7-2 with TRBJ2-7, with 15 bases matching TRBD2. Germline values: CDR1 SGHTA, CDR2 FQGNSA. The length of the CDR3 is 17 residues. With V trimmed by 4 bases and J by 3 bases, 7 bases remained unmatched. CDR3 amino acids: CASSSGLAGGLNYEQYF. The CDR3 region has the DNA TGTGCCAGCAGCTCCGGACTAGCGGGAGGGTTGAACTACGAGCAGTACTTC.

The V and J genes are TRBV5-5 and TRBJ2-7; TRBD2 matches at 7 bases. The germline V gene has CDR1 SGHKS and CDR2 YYEKEE (reference sequence). Unmatched junction bases numbered 9, after V lost 4 bases and J lost 2 bases. This CDR3 has 15 residues. The CDR3 here is CASSAVAGITYEQYF. In DNA form, the CDR3 reads TGTGCCAGCAGCGCGGTAGCGGGTATAACCTACGAGCAGTACTTC.

This chain uses TRBV19 with TRBJ1-1; D gene uncertain. CDR3 length: 14 amino acids. The V end lost 8 bases, the J end lost 3 bases, and 16 bases lay between the germline ends. Germline V gives CDR1 LNHDA, CDR2 SQIVND (reference sequence). CDR3 bases: TGTGCCAGTGGCCTTAGACAAACACACACTGAAGCTTTCTTT. This gives the protein CASGLRQTHTEAFF. The variable domain in full, with the rest retrieved from reference TRBV19 and TRBJ1-1, is DGGITQSPKYLFRKEGQNVTLSCEQNLNHDAMYWYRQDPGQGLRLIYYSQIVNDFQKGDIAEGYSVSREKKESFPLTVTSAQKNPTAFYLCASGLRQTHTEAFFGQGTRLTVV.

This clone was picked up one time. The sample contains more than one DNA sequence encoding this CDR3. The V call is TRBV5-1, the J call TRBJ1-6; unclear D gene. CDR1 and CDR2 (germline): SGHRS, YFSETQ. The CDR3 consists of 15 residues. The V gene lost 4 bases and the J gene lost 5 bases, with 13 bases spanning the gap. The CDR3 spells CASSGGRLDNSPLHF. The CDR3 nucleotides read TGCGCCAGCAGCGGAGGCAGGCTAGATAATTCACCCCTCCACTTT.

CDR3 sequence reads: CASSHLAGGSNEQFF. Here the CDR3 DNA reads TGTGCCAGCAGCCACCTAGCGGGAGGGAGCAATGAGCAGTTCTTC. V and J are TRBV3-1 (or the pseudogene TRBV3-2) and TRBJ2-1, with 12 bases matching TRBD2. The CDR3 consists of 15 residues. Germline assignment: CDR1 LGHDT and CDR2 YNNKEL (reference sequence). With 3 bases clipped from V and 6 bases from J, the junction kept 3 bases outside the gene matches.

The chain employs TRBV5-1 and TRBJ2-7; 7 nucleotides match TRBD1. The CDR3 spans 15 residues. V dropped 5 bases and J dropped 3; count of bases not matched to a gene: 11. The germline gives CDR1 SGHRS, CDR2 YFSETQ. The CDR3 loop reads CASSVTGTALYEQYF. The DNA of the CDR3 is TGCGCCAGCAGTGTCACCGGGACAGCCCTCTACGAGCAGTACTTC.

V usage is TRBV28 and J usage is TRBJ1-1, with a tentative D call TRBD1 (5 bases). In germline, CDR1 is MDHEN, CDR2 SYDVKM. The CDR3 extends over 15 amino acids. Between the trimmed V and J ends, which lost 3 bases and 6 bases, there was a span of 17 bases. The DNA of the CDR3 is TGTGCCAGCAGTTTCTCGGAGGGGATTAGAGCTGAAGCTTTCTTT. Translating gives CASSFSEGIRAEAFF.

This chain joins TRBV19 and TRBJ2-7; 11 bases map to TRBD2. The V gene's germline CDR1 is LNHDA and CDR2 SQIVND (reference sequence). This CDR3 region has 17 residues. The ends lost 5 bases at V and 3 bases at J; junction bases unmatched: 12. CDR3 nucleotide sequence: TGTGCCAGTAGTTTTAGCGGGAGGGCCGCCGACGACTACGAGCAGTACTTC. It yields the protein CASSFSGRAADDYEQYF.

As to this clone: One junction end does not reproduce the germline sequence, and a read error may be involved. The V gene is TRBV6-1, the J gene TRBJ1-1; D gene uncertain. Germline values: CDR1 MNHNS, CDR2 SASEGT. This CDR3 comprises 13 residues. The CDR3 loop reads CASSERVQGPLIW. DNA of the CDR3: TGTGCCAGCAGTGAGCGGGTCCAAGGCCCCCTGATTTGG.

The chain couples TRBV6-4 to TRBJ2-1, with unresolved D. CDR1 and CDR2 (germline): MRHNA, SNTAGT. With 0 bases removed from V and 7 bases from J, the gap between germline ends came to 7 bases. The CDR3 loop spans 13 amino acids. Here the CDR3 DNA reads TGTGCCAGCAGTGACTCGATGGAGAATGAGCAGTTCTTC. This translates into CASSDSMENEQFF.

This chain's CDR3 is CSVRGGRGGTDTQYF. The CDR3 bases are TGCAGCGTTCGCGGCGGGAGGGGTGGCACAGATACGCAGTATTTT. This chain links TRBV29-1 with TRBJ2-3, with TRBD2 matching 9 bases. Germline lookup yields CDR1 SQVTM and CDR2 ANQGSEA. V was clipped by 5 bases and J by 1 base; unmatched bases: 7. The CDR3 spans 15 residues.

The V gene is TRBV15, the J gene TRBJ1-5; perhaps TRBD1 as D (5 bases). Germline loops: CDR1 LNHNV, CDR2 YYDKDF (reference sequence). V dropped 1 base and J dropped 2 bases, with 12 bases sitting between them. The CDR3 extends over 16 amino acids. For the CDR3, the DNA is TGTGCCACCAGCAGAGGTCAGGGAGGACGCAATCAGCCCCAGCATTTT. This encodes CATSRGQGGRNQPQHF.

The chain uses TRBV12-5 and TRBJ1-4; possible D gene TRBD1, 6 bases. V lost 7 bases and J 4 bases, leaving 13 bases between the germline ends. The CDR3 is 14 amino acids. Germline values: CDR1 LGHNT, CDR2 FRNRAP. The CDR3 loop is CASVTQGDNEKLFF. As DNA, the CDR3 is TGTGCTAGTGTCACACAGGGAGATAATGAAAAACTGTTTTTT.

The chain has TRBV19 and TRBJ2-1; 7 positions agree with TRBD1. Germline V gives CDR1 LNHDA, CDR2 SQIVND (reference sequence). The CDR3 sequence is 16 residues long. With 9 bases clipped from V and 6 bases from J, the junction kept 17 bases outside the gene matches. CDR3 protein: CASDGVGTARSNEQFF. The DNA for the CDR3 is TGTGCCAGCGACGGGGTCGGGACAGCTAGGTCCAATGAGCAGTTCTTC. Based on the CDR3 plus reference TRBV19 and TRBJ2-1, the full variable domain is DGGITQSPKYLFRKEGQNVTLSCEQNLNHDAMYWYRQDPGQGLRLIYYSQIVNDFQKGDIAEGYSVSREKKESFPLTVTSAQKNPTAFYLCASDGVGTARSNEQFFGPGTRLTVL.

This sequence joins TRBV3-1 (or the pseudogene TRBV3-2) and TRBJ2-1, with 8 nucleotides matching TRBD2. With 9 bases clipped from V and 4 bases from J, the junction kept 8 bases outside the gene matches. The CDR3 spans 14 residues. Germline V gene sequence: CDR1 LGHDT, CDR2 YNNKEL (reference sequence). The CDR3 sequence: CASRAGVGYNEQFF. In DNA, the CDR3 is TGTGCCAGTCGAGCGGGAGTGGGGTACAATGAGCAGTTCTTC.

This clone was seen a handful of times. The V call is TRBV10-3, the J call TRBJ2-7; 10 bases are a match to TRBD1. This CDR3 has 16 amino acids. Unmatched junction bases numbered 13, after V lost 8 bases and J lost 3 bases. CDR1 and CDR2 from the germline V gene are ENHRY and SYGVKD. CDR3 sequence reads: CAIRGGRDRGNYEQYF. CDR3 sequence (DNA): TGTGCCATCCGGGGGGGTCGGGACAGGGGAAACTACGAGCAGTACTTC.

The chain combines TRBV5-8 with TRBJ2-7; 9 bases line up with TRBD2. The ends lost 6 bases at V and 2 bases at J; junction bases unmatched: 9. The germline V gene has CDR1 SGHTS and CDR2 YDEGEE. The CDR3 loop spans 15 amino acids. The CDR3 DNA follows: TGTGCCAGCAACTTCCATAGCGGGAGACCCTACGAGCAGTACTTC. Protein sequence: CASNFHSGRPYEQYF.

The rearrangement uses TRBV11-2 and TRBJ1-4; tentative D call: TRBD1 (6 bases). CDR3 size: 15 residues. V lost 2 bases and J lost 7, with 14 bases in between. The germline V gene encodes CDR1 SGHAT and CDR2 FQNNGV. DNA for the CDR3: TGTGCCAGCAGCTTATTTGGGCAGGGGAGTGAAAAACTGTTTTTT. This sequence encodes CASSLFGQGSEKLFF.

This chain connects TRBV19 to TRBJ2-1; TRBD2 aligns across 7 bases. The CDR3 loop spans 15 amino acids. Trimming took 6 bases from V and 0 from J; bases not matched to a gene: 5. Germline V gives CDR1 LNHDA, CDR2 SQIVND (reference sequence). The CDR3 spells CASRLADLSYNEQFF. The CDR3 region has the DNA TGTGCCAGTAGGCTAGCGGACCTCTCCTACAATGAGCAGTTCTTC.